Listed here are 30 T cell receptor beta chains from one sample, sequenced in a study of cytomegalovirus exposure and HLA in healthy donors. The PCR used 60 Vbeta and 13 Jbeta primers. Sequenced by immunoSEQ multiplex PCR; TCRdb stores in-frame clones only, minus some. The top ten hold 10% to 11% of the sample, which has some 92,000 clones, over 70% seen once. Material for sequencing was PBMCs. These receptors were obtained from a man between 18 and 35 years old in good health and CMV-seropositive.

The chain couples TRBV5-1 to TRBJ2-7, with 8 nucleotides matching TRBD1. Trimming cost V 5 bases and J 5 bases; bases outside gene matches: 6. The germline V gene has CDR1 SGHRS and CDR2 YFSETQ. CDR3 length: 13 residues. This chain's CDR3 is CASRGTGQNEQYF. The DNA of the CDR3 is TGCGCCAGCAGGGGGACAGGACAGAACGAGCAGTACTTC.

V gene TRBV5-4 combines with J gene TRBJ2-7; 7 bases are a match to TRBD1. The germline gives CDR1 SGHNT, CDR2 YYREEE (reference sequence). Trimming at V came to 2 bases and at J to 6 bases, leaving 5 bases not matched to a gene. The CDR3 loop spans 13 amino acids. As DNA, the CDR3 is TGTGCCAGCAGCTTTAAGGGGGCGAGCGAGCAGTACTTC. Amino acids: CASSFKGASEQYF.

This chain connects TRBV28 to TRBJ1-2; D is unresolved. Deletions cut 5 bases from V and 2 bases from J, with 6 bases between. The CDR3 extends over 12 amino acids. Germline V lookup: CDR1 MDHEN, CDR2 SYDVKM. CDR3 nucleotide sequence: TGTGCCAGCAGTCCCGGGAACTATGGCTACACCTTC. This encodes CASSPGNYGYTF.

CDR3 DNA: TGTGCCAGCAGGATGGGACAGGGGAGCCACGAGCAGTACTTC. Amino acid sequence: CASRMGQGSHEQYF. The gene calls are TRBV6-5 and TRBJ2-7, with 10 bases lining up with TRBD1. V dropped 6 bases and J dropped 5; count of bases not matched to a gene: 7. Germline CDR1 reads MNHEY; CDR2 reads SVGAGI. The CDR3 length is 14 residues.

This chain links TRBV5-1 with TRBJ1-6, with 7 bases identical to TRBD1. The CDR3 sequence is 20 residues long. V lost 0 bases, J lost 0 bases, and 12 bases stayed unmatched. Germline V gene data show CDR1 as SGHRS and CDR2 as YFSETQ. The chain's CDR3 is CASSLAGTAGISSYNSPLHF. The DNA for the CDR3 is TGCGCCAGCAGCTTGGCCGGGACAGCGGGTATCAGCTCCTATAATTCACCCCTCCACTTT.

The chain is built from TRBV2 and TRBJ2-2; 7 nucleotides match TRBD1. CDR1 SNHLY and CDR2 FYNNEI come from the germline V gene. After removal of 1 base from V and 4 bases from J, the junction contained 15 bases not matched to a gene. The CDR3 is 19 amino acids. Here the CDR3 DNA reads TGTGCCAGCAGTGAAGGCCCCGACTACAGACAGGGCGGCACCGGGGAGCTGTTTTTT. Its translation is CASSEGPDYRQGGTGELFF.

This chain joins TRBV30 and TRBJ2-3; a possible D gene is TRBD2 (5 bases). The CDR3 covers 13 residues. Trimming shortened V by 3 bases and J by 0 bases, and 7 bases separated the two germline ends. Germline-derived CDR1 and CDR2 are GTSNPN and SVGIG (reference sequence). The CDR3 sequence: CAWSRRSTDTQYF. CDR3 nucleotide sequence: TGTGCCTGGAGCCGGAGGAGCACAGATACGCAGTATTTT. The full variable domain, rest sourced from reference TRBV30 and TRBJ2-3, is SQTIHQWPATLVQPVGSPLSLECTVEGTSNPNLYWYRQAAGRGLQLLFYSVGIGQISSEVPQNLSASRPQDRQFILSSKKLLLSDSGFYLCAWSRRSTDTQYFGPGTRLTVL.

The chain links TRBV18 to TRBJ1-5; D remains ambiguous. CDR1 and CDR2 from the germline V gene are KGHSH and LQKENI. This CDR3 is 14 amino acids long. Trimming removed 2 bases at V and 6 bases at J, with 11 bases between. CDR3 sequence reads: CASSPGPPPQPQHF. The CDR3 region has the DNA TGTGCCAGCTCACCAGGGCCTCCCCCTCAGCCCCAGCATTTT.

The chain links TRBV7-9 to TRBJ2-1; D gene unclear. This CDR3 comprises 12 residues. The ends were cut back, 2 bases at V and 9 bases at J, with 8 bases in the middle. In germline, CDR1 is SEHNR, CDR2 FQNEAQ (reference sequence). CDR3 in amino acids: CASSLLGGEQFF. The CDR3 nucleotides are TGTGCCAGCAGCTTACTAGGCGGTGAGCAGTTCTTC.

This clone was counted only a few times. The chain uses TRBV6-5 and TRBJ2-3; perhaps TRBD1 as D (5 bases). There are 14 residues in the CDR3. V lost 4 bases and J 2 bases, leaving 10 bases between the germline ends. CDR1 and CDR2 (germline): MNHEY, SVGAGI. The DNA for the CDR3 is TGTGCCAGCAGTTTAGGCAGGGACACAGATACGCAGTATTTT. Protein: CASSLGRDTDTQYF.

CDR3 loop: CASSLTGTGGEKLFF. Written as DNA, the CDR3 is TGCGCCAGCAGCTTGACCGGGACAGGGGGGGAAAAACTGTTTTTT. The J gene is TRBJ1-4, the V gene TRBV5-1; TRBD1 aligns across 11 bases. The trim removed 1 base at V and 8 bases at J, leaving 4 bases unmatched. CDR3 length: 15 amino acids. CDR1 and CDR2 (germline): SGHRS, YFSETQ.

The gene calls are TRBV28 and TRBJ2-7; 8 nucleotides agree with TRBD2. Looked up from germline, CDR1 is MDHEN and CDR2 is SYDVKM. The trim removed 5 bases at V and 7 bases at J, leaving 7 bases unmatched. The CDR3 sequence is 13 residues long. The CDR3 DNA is TGTGCCAGCAGTCACGGGACTAGAAGGGAGCAGTACTTC. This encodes CASSHGTRREQYF.

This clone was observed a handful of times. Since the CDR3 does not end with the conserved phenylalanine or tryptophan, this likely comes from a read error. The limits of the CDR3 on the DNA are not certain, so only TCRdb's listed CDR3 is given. CDR3 amino acids: CASSVLLAGGTYV. The chain recombines TRBV2 with TRBJ2-3; the table's D call, TRBD2, was not checked against the DNA. Counting both end residues, the CDR3 totals 13 amino acids. Germline CDR1 and CDR2: SNHLY and FYNNEI.

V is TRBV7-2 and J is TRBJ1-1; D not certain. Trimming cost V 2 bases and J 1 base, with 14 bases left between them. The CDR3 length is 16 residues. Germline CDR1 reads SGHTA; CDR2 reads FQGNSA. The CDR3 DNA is TGTGCCAGCAGCTTATACTACAAGCAATCGAACACTGAAGCTTTCTTT. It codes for CASSLYYKQSNTEAFF.

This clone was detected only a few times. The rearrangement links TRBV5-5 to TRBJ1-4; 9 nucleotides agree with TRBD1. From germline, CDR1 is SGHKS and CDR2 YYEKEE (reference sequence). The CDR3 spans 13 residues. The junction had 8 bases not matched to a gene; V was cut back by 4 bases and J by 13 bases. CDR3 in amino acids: CASSRDRDLRLFF. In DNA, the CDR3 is TGTGCCAGCAGCCGGGACAGGGATCTCAGACTGTTTTTT.

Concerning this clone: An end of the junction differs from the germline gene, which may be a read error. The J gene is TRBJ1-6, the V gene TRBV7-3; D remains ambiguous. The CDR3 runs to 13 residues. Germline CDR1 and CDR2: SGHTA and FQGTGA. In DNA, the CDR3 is TGTGCTAGCAGCCCCGGGTGGAATTCACCCCTCCACTTT. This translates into CASSPGWNSPLHF.

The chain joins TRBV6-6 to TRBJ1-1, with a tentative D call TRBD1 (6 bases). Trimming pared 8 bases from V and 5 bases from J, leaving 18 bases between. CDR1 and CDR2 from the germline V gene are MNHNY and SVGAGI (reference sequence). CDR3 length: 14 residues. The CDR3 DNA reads TGTGCCAGCTGTGATTGGGGGCTGGGAACTGAAGCTTTCTTT. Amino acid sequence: CASCDWGLGTEAFF.

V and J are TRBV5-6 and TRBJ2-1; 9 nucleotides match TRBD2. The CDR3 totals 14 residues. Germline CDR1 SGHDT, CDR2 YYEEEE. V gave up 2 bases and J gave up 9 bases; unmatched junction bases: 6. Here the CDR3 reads CASSFRKTSGEQFF. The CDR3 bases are TGTGCCAGCAGCTTCCGGAAGACTAGCGGTGAGCAGTTCTTC.

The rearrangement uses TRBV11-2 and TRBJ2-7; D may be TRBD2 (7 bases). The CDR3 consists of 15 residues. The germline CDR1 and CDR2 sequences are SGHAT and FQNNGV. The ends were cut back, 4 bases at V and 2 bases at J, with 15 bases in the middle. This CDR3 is CASSSFGGPTYEQYF. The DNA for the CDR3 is TGTGCCAGCAGCTCTTTCGGGGGGCCGACCTACGAGCAGTACTTC. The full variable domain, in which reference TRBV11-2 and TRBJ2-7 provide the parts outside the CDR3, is EAGVAQSPRYKIIEKRQSVAFWCNPISGHATLYWYQQILGQGPKLLIQFQNNGVVDDSQLPKDRFSAERLKGVDSTLKIQPAKLEDSAVYLCASSSFGGPTYEQYFGPGTRLTVT.

The CDR3 sequence: CASSVDAGYEQYF. The CDR3 coding sequence is TGTGCCAGCAGCGTAGATGCAGGGTACGAGCAGTACTTC. This rearrangement joins TRBV9 to TRBJ2-7; maybe TRBD1 (5 bases). This CDR3 comprises 13 residues. From germline, CDR1 is SGDLS and CDR2 YYNGEE. V was shortened by 0 bases and J by 4 bases, with 8 bases between the two germline ends.

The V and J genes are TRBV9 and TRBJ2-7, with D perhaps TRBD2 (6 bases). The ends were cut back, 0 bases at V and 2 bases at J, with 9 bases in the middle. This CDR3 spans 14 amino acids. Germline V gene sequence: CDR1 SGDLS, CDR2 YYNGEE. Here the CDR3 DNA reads TGTGCCAGCAGCGTAGCGGCGGGAACCTACGAGCAGTACTTC. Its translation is CASSVAAGTYEQYF.

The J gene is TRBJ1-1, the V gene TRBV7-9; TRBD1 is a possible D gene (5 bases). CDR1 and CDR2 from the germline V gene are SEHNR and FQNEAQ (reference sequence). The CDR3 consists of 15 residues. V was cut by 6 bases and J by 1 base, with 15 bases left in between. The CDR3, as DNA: TGTGCCAGCAGTCTTGGAGGGGCTCAGAACACTGAAGCTTTCTTT. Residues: CASSLGGAQNTEAFF.

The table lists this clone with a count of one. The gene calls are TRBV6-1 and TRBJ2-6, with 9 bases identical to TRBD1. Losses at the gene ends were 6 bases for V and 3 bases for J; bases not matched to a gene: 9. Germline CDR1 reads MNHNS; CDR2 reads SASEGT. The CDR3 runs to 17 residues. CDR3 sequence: CASRETQGAGGANVLTF. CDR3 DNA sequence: TGTGCCAGCAGGGAAACACAGGGGGCTGGTGGGGCCAACGTCCTGACTTTC.

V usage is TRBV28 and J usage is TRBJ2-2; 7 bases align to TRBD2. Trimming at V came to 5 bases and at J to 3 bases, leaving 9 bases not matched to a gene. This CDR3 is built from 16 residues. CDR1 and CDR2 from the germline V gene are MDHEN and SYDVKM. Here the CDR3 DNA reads TGTGCCAGCAGTGGCTGGGCTAGCGGAGACACCGGGGAGCTGTTTTTT. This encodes CASSGWASGDTGELFF.

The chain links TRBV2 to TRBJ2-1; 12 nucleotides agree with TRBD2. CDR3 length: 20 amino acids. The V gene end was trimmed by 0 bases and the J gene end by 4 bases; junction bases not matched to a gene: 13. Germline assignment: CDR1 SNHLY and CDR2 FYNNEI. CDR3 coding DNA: TGTGCCAGCAGTGAAGCGCTTTGGGGACTAGCGGGCTCCCTATACAATGAGCAGTTCTTC. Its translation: CASSEALWGLAGSLYNEQFF.

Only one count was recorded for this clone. CDR3 in DNA: TGCGCCAGCAGCCAAGGTGGGACAGCTTCCTACGAGCAGTACTTC. As protein: CASSQGGTASYEQYF. This chain connects TRBV4-1 to TRBJ2-7, with 7 bases fitting TRBD1. This CDR3 spans 15 amino acids. Germline CDR1 is MGHRA and CDR2 is YSYEKL. J lost 1 base, V lost 1 base, and 4 bases had no gene match.

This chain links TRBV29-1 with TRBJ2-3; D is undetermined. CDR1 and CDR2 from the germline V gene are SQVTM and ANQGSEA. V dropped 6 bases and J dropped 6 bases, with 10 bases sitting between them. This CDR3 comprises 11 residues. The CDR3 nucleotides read TGCAGCGTCGGCAACTACGATACGCAGTATTTT. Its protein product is CSVGNYDTQYF.

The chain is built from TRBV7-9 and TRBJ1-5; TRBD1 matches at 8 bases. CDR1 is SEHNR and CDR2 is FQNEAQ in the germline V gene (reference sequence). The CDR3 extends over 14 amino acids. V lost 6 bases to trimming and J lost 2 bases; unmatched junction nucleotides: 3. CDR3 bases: TGTGCCAGCAGTGAACAGGGGGGCAATCAGCCCCAGCATTTT. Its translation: CASSEQGGNQPQHF.

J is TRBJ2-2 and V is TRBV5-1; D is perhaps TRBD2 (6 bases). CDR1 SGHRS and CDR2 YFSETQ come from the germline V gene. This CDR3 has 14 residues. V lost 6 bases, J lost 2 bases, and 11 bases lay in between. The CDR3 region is CASNRDLNTGELFF. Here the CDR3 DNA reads TGCGCCAGCAACCGGGACTTAAACACCGGGGAGCTGTTTTTT.

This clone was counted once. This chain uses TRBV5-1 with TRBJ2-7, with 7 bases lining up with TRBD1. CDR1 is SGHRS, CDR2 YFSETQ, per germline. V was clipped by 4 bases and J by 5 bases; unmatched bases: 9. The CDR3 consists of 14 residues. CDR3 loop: CASSIRQGGDEQYF. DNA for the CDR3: TGCGCCAGCAGCATTAGACAGGGTGGGGACGAGCAGTACTTC.